This T cell receptor beta chain was captured by sequencing in a study of control samples from healthy donors and cancer patients. The data were produced by immunoSEQ multiplex PCR, yet TCRdb's version contains in-frame clones alone and is incomplete. The table lists some 14,000 clones, approximately 77% of them singletons, with under 20% in the top ten. What was sequenced was formalin-fixed, paraffin-embedded tissue. This receptor was identified in a female donor with lung cancer.

The CDR3 DNA sequence: TGTGCCAGCAGCCCCCTAGCGGGAGGCCGGGAGACCCAGTACTTC. Amino acid sequence: CASSPLAGGRETQYF. This chain joins TRBV7-2 and TRBJ2-5, with TRBD2 matching 11 bases. The germline CDR1 and CDR2 sequences are SGHTA and FQGNSA. J lost 5 bases, V lost 5 bases, and 7 bases had no gene match. The CDR3 has 15 amino acids. Full variable domain (outside the CDR3, taken from reference TRBV7-2 and TRBJ2-5): GAGVSQSPSNKVTEKGKDVELRCDPISGHTALYWYRQSLGQGLEFLIYFQGNSAPDKSGLPSDRFSAERTGGSVSTLTIQRTQQEDSAVYLCASSPLAGGRETQYFGPGTRLLVL.